This TCR beta chain was captured by sequencing in a study of T-cell memory formation after mild COVID-19. Study-level background: TCR clusters were largely donor specific.

Constant-segment primers and 5'RACE yielded cDNA libraries for TCR alpha and TCR beta, each carrying sample barcodes and UMIs. Using its own MiXCR run on the 5' RACE reads, TCRdb lists one record per CDR3 protein. Of 450,000 or so distinct CDR3 sequences listed, about 23% are singletons. Study-level points and caveats: That cross-reactive memory joined was suggested by some responding clones appearing in pre-infection memory.

With respect to this clonotype: The antigen is not known.

The CDR3 extends over 15 amino acids. Germline V CDR1 and CDR2: SGHRS, YFSETQ. V lost 4 bases to trimming and J lost 6 bases, with 17 bases between them. This chain connects TRBV5-1 to TRBJ2-1, with TRBD1 as a possible D gene (6 bases). The sequence derives from an adult woman who had mild COVID-19 (a few samples of this study predate the infection). Cell type and time point are not known. What was sequenced was PBMCs or a T cell subset sorted from them (not recorded which). The chain's CDR3 is CASSSRGQLGNEQFF. The CDR3 coding sequence is TGCGCCAGCAGCAGCAGGGGCCAACTCGGCAATGAGCAGTTCTTC.